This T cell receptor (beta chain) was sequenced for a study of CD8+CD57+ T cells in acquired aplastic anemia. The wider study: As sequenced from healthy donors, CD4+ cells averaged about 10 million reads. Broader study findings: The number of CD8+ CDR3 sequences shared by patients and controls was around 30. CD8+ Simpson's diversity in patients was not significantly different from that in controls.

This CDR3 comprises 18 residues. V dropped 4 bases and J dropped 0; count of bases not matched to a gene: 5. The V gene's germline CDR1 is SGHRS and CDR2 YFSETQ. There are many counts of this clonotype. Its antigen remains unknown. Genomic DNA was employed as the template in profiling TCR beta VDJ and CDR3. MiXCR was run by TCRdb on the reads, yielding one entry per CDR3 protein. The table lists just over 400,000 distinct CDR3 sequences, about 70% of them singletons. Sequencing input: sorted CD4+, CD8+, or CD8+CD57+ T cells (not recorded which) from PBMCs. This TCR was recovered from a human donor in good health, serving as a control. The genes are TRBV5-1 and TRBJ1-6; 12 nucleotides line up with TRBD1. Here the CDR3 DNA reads TGCGCCAGCAGCGTGGGACAGGGGGCGGGCTCCTATAATTCACCCCTCCACTTT. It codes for CASSVGQGAGSYNSPLHF.